What follows are 2 T cell receptor beta chains derived from one specimen sequenced in a study of CD8 T cells in ankylosing spondylitis. TCRdb reprocessed the 5' RACE reads via MiXCR and lists one record per CDR3 protein. The data contain around 250,000 distinct CDR3 sequences, about 10% of them singletons. The sample consisted of blood, either unsorted or a sorted T cell fraction (not recorded which). The receptors derive from a male donor with ankylosing spondylitis or in good health (not recorded which).

The table lists this clonotype with many counts. The chain joins TRBV5-6 to TRBJ2-3; 10 nucleotides align to TRBD1. Germline CDR1 and CDR2: SGHDT and YYEEEE. J gave up 3 bases and V 0 bases, and 4 bases lay outside the gene matches. The CDR3 is 16 residues long. This CDR3 reads CASSLAGTGVTDTQYF. In DNA form, the CDR3 reads TGTGCCAGCAGCTTGGCCGGGACAGGGGTGACAGATACGCAGTATTTT.

This clonotype was observed at least ten times. V gene TRBV20-1 combines with J gene TRBJ2-3; maybe TRBD2 (6 bases). V was pared by 3 bases and J by 4 bases, with 11 bases between. CDR1 is DFQATT and CDR2 is SNEGSKA in the germline V gene (reference sequence). The CDR3 totals 13 residues. Written as DNA, the CDR3 is TGCAGTGCTAGGGTGACTAGTCCAGATACGCAGTATTTT. Translating it yields CSARVTSPDTQYF.